The clone carrying this TCR beta chain showed up just a few times. Antigen unknown. Germline V CDR1 and CDR2: MNHEY, SVGAGI. This CDR3 comprises 16 residues. Trimming cost V 4 bases and J 1 base; bases outside gene matches: 5. Time point specified: patch test 3, about 24 weeks after DPC sensitization. Treatment noted: therapeutic diphenylcyclopropenone sensitization with weekly scalp DPC. Separate cDNA molecules received unique molecular identifiers, which the library attached to them. From the RACE reads, TCRdb called clonotypes with MiXCR, one entry per CDR3 protein. Here the sample spans over 55,000 distinct CDR3 sequences, over 8.5% being singletons. This specimen belongs to a study of human T cells and chemical hapten exposure. At the level of the study: 2% DPC was applied to roughly 2 cm by roughly 2 cm of upper inner arm skin for sensitization. Upper-back patch tests with 0.01% DPC were read at 6 days.

Study-level points and caveats: Expanded TCRs produced significantly more large CDR3 similarity clusters than controls did.

V and J are TRBV6-5 and TRBJ2-3; TRBD2 agrees at 10 bases. This clonotype was sampled from a woman aged 45-65 years with alopecia areata. Some clones in this sample may be carry-over from other donors' samples. The specimen was whole blood, collected in connection with sensitization to the hapten diphenylcyclopropenone (DPC). The CDR3 reads CASSSLAGRRTDTQYF. The CDR3 nucleotides are TGTGCCAGCAGTTCACTAGCGGGACGTCGCACAGATACGCAGTATTTT.